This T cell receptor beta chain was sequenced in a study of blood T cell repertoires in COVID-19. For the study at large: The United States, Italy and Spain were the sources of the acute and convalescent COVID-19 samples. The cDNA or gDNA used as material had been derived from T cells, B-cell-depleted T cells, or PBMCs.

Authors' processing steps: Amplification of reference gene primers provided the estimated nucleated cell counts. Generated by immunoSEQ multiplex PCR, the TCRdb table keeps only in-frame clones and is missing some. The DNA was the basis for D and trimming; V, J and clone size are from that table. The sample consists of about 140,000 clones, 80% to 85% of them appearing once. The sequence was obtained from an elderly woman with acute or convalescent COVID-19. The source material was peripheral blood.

Written as DNA, the CDR3 is TGTGCCAGAAGCTTCCATGGGGGGGCGGAAGAGACCCAGTACTTC. Its protein product is CARSFHGGAEETQYF. The gene calls are TRBV5-3 and TRBJ2-5, with D perhaps TRBD2 (7 bases). TRBV5-3 is marked as an open reading frame, function uncertain. Trimming took 2 bases from V and 3 from J, leaving 14 bases between them. The CDR3 runs to 15 residues.